This T cell receptor beta chain derives from a study of blood T cell repertoires in COVID-19. TCRdb keeps only in-frame clones here, not all; method: immunoSEQ multiplex PCR. This sample has hundreds of thousands of clones; 70% to 90% occur once, and the top ten carry approximately 2%. Germline V gives CDR1 MDHEN, CDR2 SYDVKM. The CDR3 extends over 13 amino acids. Trimming stripped 3 bases from V and 7 bases from J, with 10 bases between. The TCR originated in a woman under 30 with acute COVID-19. The V call is TRBV28, the J call TRBJ2-1; TRBD2 is a possible D gene (5 bases). What was sequenced was PBMCs or T cells enriched from blood (not recorded which). In nucleotides, the CDR3 is TGTGCCAGCAGTTTTGGACTTTCTAATGAGCAGTTCTTC. Its translation: CASSFGLSNEQFF.